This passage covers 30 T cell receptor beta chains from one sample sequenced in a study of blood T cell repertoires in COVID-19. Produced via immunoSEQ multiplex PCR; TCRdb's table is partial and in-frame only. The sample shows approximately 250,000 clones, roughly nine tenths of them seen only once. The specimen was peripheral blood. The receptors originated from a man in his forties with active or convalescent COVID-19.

DNA of the CDR3: TGTGCCACCAGTGATTTGCAGGGCTGGGGTGCAGATACGCAGTATTTT. It yields the protein CATSDLQGWGADTQYF. The chain links TRBV24-1 to TRBJ2-3; perhaps TRBD1 as D (5 bases). From germline, CDR1 is KGHDR and CDR2 SFDVKD. V gave up 0 bases and J gave up 4 bases, with 13 bases separating them. This CDR3 is 16 amino acids long.

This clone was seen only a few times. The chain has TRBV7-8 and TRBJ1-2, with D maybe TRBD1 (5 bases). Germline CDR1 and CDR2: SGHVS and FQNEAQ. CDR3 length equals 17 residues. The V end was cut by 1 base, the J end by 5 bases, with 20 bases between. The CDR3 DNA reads TGTGCCAGCAGCTTAGGCTTGGCGGCGGACACCACTTATGGCTACACCTTC. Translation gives CASSLGLAADTTYGYTF.

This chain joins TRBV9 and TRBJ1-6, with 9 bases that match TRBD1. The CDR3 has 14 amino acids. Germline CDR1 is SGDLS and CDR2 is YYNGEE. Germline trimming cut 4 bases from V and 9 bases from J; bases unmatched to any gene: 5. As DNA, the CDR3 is TGTGCCAGCAGCCCCGGGACAGGGCTTTCACCCCTCCACTTT. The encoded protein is CASSPGTGLSPLHF.

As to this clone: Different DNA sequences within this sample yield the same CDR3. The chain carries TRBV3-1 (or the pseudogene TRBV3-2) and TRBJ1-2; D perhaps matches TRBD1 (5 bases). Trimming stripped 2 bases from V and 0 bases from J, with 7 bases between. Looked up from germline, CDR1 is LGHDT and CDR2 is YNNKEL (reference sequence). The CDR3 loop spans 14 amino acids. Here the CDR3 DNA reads TGTGCCAGCAGCCAACAGGGCTCTAACTATGGCTACACCTTC. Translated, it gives CASSQQGSNYGYTF.

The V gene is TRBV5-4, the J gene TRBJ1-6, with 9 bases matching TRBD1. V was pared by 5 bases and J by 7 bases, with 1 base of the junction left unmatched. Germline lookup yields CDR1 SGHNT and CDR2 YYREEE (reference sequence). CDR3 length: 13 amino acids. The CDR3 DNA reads TGTGCCAGCAGGGGACAGGGAAATTCACCCCTCCACTTT. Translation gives CASRGQGNSPLHF.

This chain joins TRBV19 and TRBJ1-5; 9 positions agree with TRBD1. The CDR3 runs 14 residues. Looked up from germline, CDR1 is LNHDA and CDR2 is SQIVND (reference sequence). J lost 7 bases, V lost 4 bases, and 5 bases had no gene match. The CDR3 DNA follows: TGTGCCAGTAGTAATACAGGGGGCCGGCAGCCCCAGCATTTT. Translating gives CASSNTGGRQPQHF.

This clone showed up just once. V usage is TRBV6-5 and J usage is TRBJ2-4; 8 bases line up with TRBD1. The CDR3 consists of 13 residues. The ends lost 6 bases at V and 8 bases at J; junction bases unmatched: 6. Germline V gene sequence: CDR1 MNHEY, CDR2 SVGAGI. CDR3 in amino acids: CASSFDRGHIQYF. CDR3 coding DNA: TGTGCCAGCAGCTTCGACAGGGGCCACATTCAGTACTTC.

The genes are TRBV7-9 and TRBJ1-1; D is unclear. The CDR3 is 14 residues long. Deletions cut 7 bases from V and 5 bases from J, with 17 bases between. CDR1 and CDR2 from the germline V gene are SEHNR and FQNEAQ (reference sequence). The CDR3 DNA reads TGTGCCAGCAATCGGGGAGTCCCTATAACTGAAGCTTTCTTT. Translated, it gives CASNRGVPITEAFF.

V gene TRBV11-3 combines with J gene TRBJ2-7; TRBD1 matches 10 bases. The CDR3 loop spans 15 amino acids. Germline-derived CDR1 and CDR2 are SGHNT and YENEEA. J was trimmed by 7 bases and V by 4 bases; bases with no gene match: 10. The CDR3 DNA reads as TGTGCCAGCAGCTCGACTCTCGGACAGGGGGAAGAGCAGTACTTC. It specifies CASSSTLGQGEEQYF.

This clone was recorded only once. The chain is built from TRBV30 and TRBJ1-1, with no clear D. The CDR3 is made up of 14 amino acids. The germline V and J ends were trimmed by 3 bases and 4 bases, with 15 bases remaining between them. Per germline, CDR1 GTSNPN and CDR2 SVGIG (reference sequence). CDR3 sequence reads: CAWRSDTWSTEAFF. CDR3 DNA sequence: TGTGCCTGGAGGAGTGACACATGGTCCACTGAAGCTTTCTTT.

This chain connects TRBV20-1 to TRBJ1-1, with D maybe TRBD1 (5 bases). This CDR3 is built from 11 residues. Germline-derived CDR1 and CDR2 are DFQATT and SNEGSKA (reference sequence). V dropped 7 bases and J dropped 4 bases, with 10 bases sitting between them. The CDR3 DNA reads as TGCAGTGTCGGGAGGGGCACTGAAGCTTTCTTT. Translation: CSVGRGTEAFF.

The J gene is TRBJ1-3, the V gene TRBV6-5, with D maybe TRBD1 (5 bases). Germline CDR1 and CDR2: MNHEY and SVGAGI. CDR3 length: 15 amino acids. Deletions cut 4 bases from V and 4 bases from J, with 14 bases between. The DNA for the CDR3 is TGTGCCAGCAGTTCTTCAGGGCTCGGCGGAAACACCATATATTTT. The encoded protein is CASSSSGLGGNTIYF.

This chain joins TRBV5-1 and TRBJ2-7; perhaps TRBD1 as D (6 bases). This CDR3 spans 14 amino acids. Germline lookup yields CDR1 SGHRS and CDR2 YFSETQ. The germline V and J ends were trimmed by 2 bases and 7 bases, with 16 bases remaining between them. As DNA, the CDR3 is TGCGCCAGCAGCTTTAACGGACAGCCTATAGAGCAGTACTTC. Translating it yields CASSFNGQPIEQYF.

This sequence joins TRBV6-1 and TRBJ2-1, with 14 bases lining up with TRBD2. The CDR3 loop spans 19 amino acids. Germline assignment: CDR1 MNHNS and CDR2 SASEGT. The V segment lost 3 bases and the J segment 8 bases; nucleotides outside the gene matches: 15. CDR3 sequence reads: CASSEMTSGGAPDNDEQFF. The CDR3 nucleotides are TGTGCCAGCAGTGAGATGACTAGCGGGGGGGCCCCTGACAATGATGAGCAGTTCTTC.

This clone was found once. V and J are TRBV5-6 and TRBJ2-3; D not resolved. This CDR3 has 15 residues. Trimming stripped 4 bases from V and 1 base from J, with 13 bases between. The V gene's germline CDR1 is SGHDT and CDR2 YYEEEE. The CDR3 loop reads CASSPSILGTDTQYF. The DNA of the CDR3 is TGTGCCAGCAGCCCGTCTATTCTGGGCACAGATACGCAGTATTTT.

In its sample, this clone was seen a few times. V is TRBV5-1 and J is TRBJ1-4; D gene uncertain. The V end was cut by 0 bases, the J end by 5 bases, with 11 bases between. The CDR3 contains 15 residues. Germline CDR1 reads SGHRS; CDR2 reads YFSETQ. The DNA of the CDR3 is TGCGCCAGCAGCTTGGCCAGCTCGGGGAATGAAAAACTGTTTTTT. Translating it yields CASSLASSGNEKLFF. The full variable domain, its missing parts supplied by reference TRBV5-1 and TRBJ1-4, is KAGVTQTPRYLIKTRGQQVTLSCSPISGHRSVSWYQQTPGQGLQFLFEYFSETQRNKGNFPGRFSGRQFSNSRSEMNVSTLELGDSALYLCASSLASSGNEKLFFGSGTQLSVL.

The CDR3 is CASSPGLPAYNSPLHF. As DNA, the CDR3 is TGTGCCAGCAGCCCAGGACTGCCCGCCTATAATTCACCCCTCCACTTT. The chain combines TRBV7-9 with TRBJ1-6; D remains unclear. Trimming took off 5 bases at V and 2 bases at J, with 13 bases between the two ends. CDR3 length: 16 residues. Germline V gives CDR1 SEHNR, CDR2 FQNEAQ (reference sequence).

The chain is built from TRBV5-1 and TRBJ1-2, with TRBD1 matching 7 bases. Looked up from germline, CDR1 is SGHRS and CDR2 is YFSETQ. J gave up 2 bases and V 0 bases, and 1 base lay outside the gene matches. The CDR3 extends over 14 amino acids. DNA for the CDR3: TGCGCCAGCAGCTTGGGGGACAGAAACTATGGCTACACCTTC. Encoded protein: CASSLGDRNYGYTF.

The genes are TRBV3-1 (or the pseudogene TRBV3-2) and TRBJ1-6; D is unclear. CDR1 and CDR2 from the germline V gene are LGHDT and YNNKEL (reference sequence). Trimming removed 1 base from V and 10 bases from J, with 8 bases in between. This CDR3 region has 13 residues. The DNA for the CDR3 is TGTGCCAGCAGCCAAGTCACGGAGTCACCCCTCCACTTT. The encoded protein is CASSQVTESPLHF.

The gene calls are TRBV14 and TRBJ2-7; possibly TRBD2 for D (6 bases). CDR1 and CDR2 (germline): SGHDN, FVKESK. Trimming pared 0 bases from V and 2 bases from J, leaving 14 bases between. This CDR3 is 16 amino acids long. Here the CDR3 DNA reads TGTGCCAGCAGCCAAGATTTTCTAGCGAGTACCTACGAGCAGTACTTC. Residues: CASSQDFLASTYEQYF.

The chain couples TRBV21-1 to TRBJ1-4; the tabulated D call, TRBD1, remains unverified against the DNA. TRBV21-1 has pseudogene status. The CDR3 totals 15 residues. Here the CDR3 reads CASSIRTATNEKLFF. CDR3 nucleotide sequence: TGTGCCAGCAGCATCCGGACAGCAACTAATGAAAAACTGTTTTTT.

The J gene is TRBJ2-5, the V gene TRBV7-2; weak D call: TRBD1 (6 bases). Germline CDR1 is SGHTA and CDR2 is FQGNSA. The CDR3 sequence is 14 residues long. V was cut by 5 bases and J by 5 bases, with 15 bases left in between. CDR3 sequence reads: CASSTQGGRETQYF. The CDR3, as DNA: TGTGCCAGCAGCACACAGGGTGGGCGTGAGACCCAGTACTTC.

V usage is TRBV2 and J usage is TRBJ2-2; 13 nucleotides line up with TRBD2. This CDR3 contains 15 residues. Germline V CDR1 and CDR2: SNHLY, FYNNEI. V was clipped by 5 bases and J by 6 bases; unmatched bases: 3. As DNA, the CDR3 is TGTGCCAGCAGTTGGACTAGCGGGAGACCCGGGGAGCTGTTTTTT. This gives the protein CASSWTSGRPGELFF.

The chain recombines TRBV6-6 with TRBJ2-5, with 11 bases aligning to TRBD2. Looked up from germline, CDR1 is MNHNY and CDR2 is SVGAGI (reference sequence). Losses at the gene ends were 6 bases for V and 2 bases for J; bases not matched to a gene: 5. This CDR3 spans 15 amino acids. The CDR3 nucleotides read TGTGCCAGCAGCATACGACTAGCGGGGCAAGAGACCCAGTACTTC. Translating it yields CASSIRLAGQETQYF.

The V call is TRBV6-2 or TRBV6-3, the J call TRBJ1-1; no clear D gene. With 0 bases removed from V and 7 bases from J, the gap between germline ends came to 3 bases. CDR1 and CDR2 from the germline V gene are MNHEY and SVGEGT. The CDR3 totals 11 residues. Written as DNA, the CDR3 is TGTGCCAGCAGTTACTCCGTTGAAGCTTTCTTT. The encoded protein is CASSYSVEAFF.

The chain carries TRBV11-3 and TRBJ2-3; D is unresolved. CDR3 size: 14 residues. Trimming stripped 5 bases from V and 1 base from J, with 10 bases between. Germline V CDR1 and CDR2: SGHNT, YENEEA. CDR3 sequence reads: CASSGPQGTDTQYF. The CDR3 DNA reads TGTGCCAGCAGCGGGCCCCAGGGCACAGATACGCAGTATTTT.

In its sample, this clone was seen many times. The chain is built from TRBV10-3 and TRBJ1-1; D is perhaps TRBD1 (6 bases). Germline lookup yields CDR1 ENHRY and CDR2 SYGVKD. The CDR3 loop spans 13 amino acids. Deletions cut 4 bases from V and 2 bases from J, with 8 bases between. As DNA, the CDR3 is TGTGCCATCAGTGTGGACAGTAACACTGAAGCTTTCTTT. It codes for CAISVDSNTEAFF.

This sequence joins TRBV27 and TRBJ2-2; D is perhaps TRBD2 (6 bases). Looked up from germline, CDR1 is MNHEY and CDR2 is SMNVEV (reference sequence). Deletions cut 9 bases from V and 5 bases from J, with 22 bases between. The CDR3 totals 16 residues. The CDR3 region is CASCGVWGGWTGELFF. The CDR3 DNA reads TGTGCCAGTTGCGGGGTGTGGGGCGGATGGACCGGGGAGCTGTTTTTT.

The CDR3 coding sequence is TGTGCCAGCAGTAAAGCGGGAGACTCCTACAATGAGCAGTTCTTC. Translation: CASSKAGDSYNEQFF. The chain uses TRBV27 and TRBJ2-1, with 8 bases matching TRBD2. The trim removed 5 bases at V and 0 bases at J, leaving 3 bases unmatched. Per germline, CDR1 MNHEY and CDR2 SMNVEV (reference sequence). CDR3 size: 15 residues.

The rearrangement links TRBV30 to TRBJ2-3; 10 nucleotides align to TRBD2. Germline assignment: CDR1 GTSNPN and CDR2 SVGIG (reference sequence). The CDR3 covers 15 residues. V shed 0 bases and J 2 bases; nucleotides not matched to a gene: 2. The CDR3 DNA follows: TGTGCCTGGAGTGTCCTAGCGGGGGTCACAGATACGCAGTATTTT. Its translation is CAWSVLAGVTDTQYF.